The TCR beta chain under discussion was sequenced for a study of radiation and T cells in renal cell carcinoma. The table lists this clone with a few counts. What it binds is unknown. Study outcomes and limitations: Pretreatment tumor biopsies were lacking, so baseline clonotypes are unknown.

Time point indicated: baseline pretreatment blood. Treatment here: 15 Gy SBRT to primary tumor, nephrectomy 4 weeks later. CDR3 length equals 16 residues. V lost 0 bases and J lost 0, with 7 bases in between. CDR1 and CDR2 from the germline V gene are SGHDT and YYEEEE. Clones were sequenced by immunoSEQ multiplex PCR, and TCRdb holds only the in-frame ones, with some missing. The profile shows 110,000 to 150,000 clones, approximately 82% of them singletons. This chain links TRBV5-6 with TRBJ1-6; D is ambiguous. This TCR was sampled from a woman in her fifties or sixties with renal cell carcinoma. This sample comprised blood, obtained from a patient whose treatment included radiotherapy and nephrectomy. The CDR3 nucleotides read TGTGCCAGCAGCTTGGGAGGGAGCTCCTATAATTCACCCCTCCACTTT. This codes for CASSLGGSSYNSPLHF.